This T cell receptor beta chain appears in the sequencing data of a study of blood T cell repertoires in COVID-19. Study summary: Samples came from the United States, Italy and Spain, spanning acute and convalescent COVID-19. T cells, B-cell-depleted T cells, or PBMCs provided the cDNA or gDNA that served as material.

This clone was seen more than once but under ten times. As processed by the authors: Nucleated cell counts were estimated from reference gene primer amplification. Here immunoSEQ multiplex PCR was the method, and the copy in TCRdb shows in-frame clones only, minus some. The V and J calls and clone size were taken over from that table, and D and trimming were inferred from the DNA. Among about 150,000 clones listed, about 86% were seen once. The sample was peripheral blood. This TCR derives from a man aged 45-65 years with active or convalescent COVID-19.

As DNA, the CDR3 is TGTGCCAGCAAGAGCGGCTACGAGCAGTACTTC. Encoded protein: CASKSGYEQYF. The V call is TRBV6-5, the J call TRBJ2-7, with TRBD2 as a possible D gene (5 bases). Trimming took 7 bases from V and 3 from J, leaving 7 bases between them. There are 11 residues in the CDR3. Looked up from germline, CDR1 is MNHEY and CDR2 is SVGAGI.